This T cell receptor (beta chain) was recovered during a study of T cell repertoires in cytomegalovirus infection (dated 2019 in TCRdb). For the study in its entirety: Because public TCR beta signatures pointed to carriage of CMV infection together with the matching HLA type, the HLA type of each donor mattered for the analysis. What the work shows at the level of the full study, not this receptor alone: The ex vivo response was dominated by HLA-C-restricted CMV-specific TCR beta clonotypes, which also provided the single most frequent clonotype in two of eight donors. In both this cohort and an independent roughly 360-donor cohort, the cumulative frequency of public TCR beta family members distinguished carriers of CMV infection plus the relevant HLA type.

V is trimmed back by 4 bases and J by 5 bases, and the junction contains 20 bases that no gene match accounts for. CDR1 and CDR2 are read off the germline V gene (reference sequence) as SEHNR and FQNEAQ. The CDR3 spans 19 residues, from the cysteine through the phenylalanine. Solely the CDR3 DNA is kept, with 57 bases framed from the first base. The instrument was an Illumina HiSeq 1500. The raw public data were reprocessed by TCRdb itself: fastp quality trimming at Q25, MiXCR clonotype calling, in-frame beta chains only. Here each entry gathers all rows of one CDR3 protein and keeps the most common genes and DNA. The sample contains hundreds of thousands of distinct CDR3 sequences, 15% to 20% of them found a single time. Of the sample, more than 10% is held by the ten largest clones. The sample holds a few counts of this clonotype. This receptor's antigen is unknown. No much larger clonotype is one base removed from it; base qualities were not supplied.

The rearrangement joined TRBV7-9 to TRBJ2-5; 9 middle bases align to TRBD1. The source is a human donor in good health (CMV status not recorded). Some clones in this sample may be carry-over from other donors' samples. Material for sequencing was PBMCs. The nucleotides are TGTGCCAGCAGCTGGAATGATGGGGAACCGGGACAGGGAGGGGAGACCCAGTACTTC. It codes for CASSWNDGEPGQGGETQYF.